The 26 T cell receptor beta chains presented below share a single source sample, sequenced in a study of cytomegalovirus exposure and HLA in healthy donors. The PCR was carried out with 60 Vbeta primers and 13 Jbeta primers. Some clones are missing from TCRdb's copy, which holds only in-frame ones; the method was immunoSEQ multiplex PCR. This sample has 85,000 to 100,000 clones, with over 75% found just once. The sequenced material came from PBMCs. These receptors came from a man between 50 and 59 years old in good health and CMV-seropositive.

This clone has only a few counts. CDR3 protein: CASSLAPTDSAAYEQYF. DNA of the CDR3: TGCGCCAGCAGCTTGGCCCCTACAGATTCGGCCGCCTACGAGCAGTACTTC. The chain is built from TRBV5-1 and TRBJ2-7; D is undetermined. Trimming took 0 bases from V and 2 from J, leaving 18 bases between them. CDR1 is SGHRS and CDR2 is YFSETQ in the germline V gene. There are 17 residues in the CDR3.

This clone has only a few counts. This chain uses TRBV18 with TRBJ1-2; TRBD1 agrees at 8 bases. Trimming at V came to 4 bases and at J to 7 bases, leaving 5 bases not matched to a gene. CDR3 length: 13 residues. Per germline, CDR1 KGHSH and CDR2 LQKENI. The CDR3 loop is CASSLGTGSGYTF. The CDR3 DNA is TGTGCCAGCTCACTTGGGACAGGCAGTGGCTACACCTTC.

This chain links TRBV7-9 with TRBJ1-6; 9 bases agree with TRBD1. Losses at the gene ends were 3 bases for V and 9 bases for J; bases not matched to a gene: 6. The CDR3 is 15 amino acids. From germline, CDR1 is SEHNR and CDR2 FQNEAQ (reference sequence). The DNA for the CDR3 is TGTGCCAGCAGCTTCGAGACAGGGGGACTTTCACCCCTCCACTTT. This codes for CASSFETGGLSPLHF.

The chain recombines TRBV2 with TRBJ1-5; the match to TRBD1 covers 7 bases. Germline CDR1 SNHLY, CDR2 FYNNEI. V shed 6 bases, J shed 2 bases, and the junction held 10 bases outside the gene matches. CDR3 length: 16 residues. The CDR3 DNA reads TGTGCCAGCAGGTCGGGTTCCGACAGGGGCAATCAGCCCCAGCATTTT. It codes for CASRSGSDRGNQPQHF.

This chain links TRBV5-4 with TRBJ2-5, with D possibly matching TRBD2 (6 bases). Between the trimmed V and J ends, which lost 8 bases and 3 bases, there was a span of 20 bases. The CDR3 sequence is 15 residues long. Per germline, CDR1 SGHNT and CDR2 YYREEE (reference sequence). The CDR3 sequence is CASRLAGPPKETQYF. The CDR3 DNA reads TGTGCCAGTCGACTGGCGGGGCCCCCCAAAGAGACCCAGTACTTC.

The CDR3 DNA is TGTGCCAGCAGCACCTCAGGGGCAGCCGCCTACGAGCAGTACTTC. Encoded protein: CASSTSGAAAYEQYF. The chain employs TRBV7-9 and TRBJ2-7; tentatively, D is TRBD1 (6 bases). Germline CDR1 is SEHNR and CDR2 is FQNEAQ (reference sequence). There are 15 residues in the CDR3. Trimming stripped 5 bases from V and 2 bases from J, with 16 bases between.

This chain joins TRBV19 and TRBJ1-1; 9 bases line up with TRBD1. The germline V gene has CDR1 LNHDA and CDR2 SQIVND (reference sequence). The CDR3 runs to 16 residues. Losses at the gene ends were 1 base for V and 4 bases for J; bases not matched to a gene: 7. DNA for the CDR3: TGTGCCAGTAGTATAGCCCCGGGACAGGGAGGCACTGAAGCTTTCTTT. It specifies CASSIAPGQGGTEAFF. Looking up the rest from reference TRBV19 and TRBJ1-1 gives the full variable domain: DGGITQSPKYLFRKEGQNVTLSCEQNLNHDAMYWYRQDPGQGLRLIYYSQIVNDFQKGDIAEGYSVSREKKESFPLTVTSAQKNPTAFYLCASSIAPGQGGTEAFFGQGTRLTVV.

This clone appeared a few times. CDR3 in amino acids: CASSQDGEGSPYGYTF. CDR3 bases: TGCGCCAGCAGCCAAGATGGGGAGGGTTCGCCCTATGGCTACACCTTC. V gene TRBV4-3 combines with J gene TRBJ1-2, with unresolved D. The V gene lost 0 bases and the J gene lost 4 bases, with 15 bases spanning the gap. The CDR3 covers 16 residues. Germline V gene sequence: CDR1 LGHNA, CDR2 YSLEER.

This clone has just a few counts. The V call is TRBV6-5, the J call TRBJ2-1, with TRBD2 matching over 8 bases. The CDR3 spans 15 residues. J gave up 4 bases and V 6 bases, and 8 bases lay outside the gene matches. The V gene's germline CDR1 is MNHEY and CDR2 SVGAGI. This CDR3 reads CASSGSGGHYNEQFF. The CDR3 DNA reads TGTGCCAGCAGCGGGAGCGGGGGTCATTACAATGAGCAGTTCTTC.

V is TRBV4-2 and J is TRBJ2-7; D unclear. Germline V lookup: CDR1 LGHNA, CDR2 YNFKEQ. Trimming took 0 bases from V and 2 from J, leaving 8 bases between them. This CDR3 spans 14 amino acids. The CDR3 is CASSQDPPTYEQYF. CDR3 nucleotides: TGTGCCAGCAGCCAAGATCCCCCCACCTACGAGCAGTACTTC.

The rearrangement links TRBV7-9 to TRBJ1-5, with TRBD1 identical over 7 bases. Looked up from germline, CDR1 is SEHNR and CDR2 is FQNEAQ (reference sequence). The CDR3 covers 14 residues. With V trimmed by 6 bases and J by 3 bases, 5 bases remained unmatched. The CDR3 is CASSIGTDNQPQHF. CDR3 nucleotide sequence: TGTGCCAGCAGTATCGGGACAGACAATCAGCCCCAGCATTTT.

This clone has more than one count but fewer than ten. V gene TRBV7-9 combines with J gene TRBJ2-5; 8 bases map to TRBD2. Germline CDR1 SEHNR, CDR2 FQNEAQ (reference sequence). V gave up 7 bases and J gave up 1 base; unmatched junction bases: 5. This CDR3 spans 14 amino acids. The CDR3 loop is CASTGGGLQETQYF. CDR3 sequence (DNA): TGTGCCAGCACCGGCGGGGGGCTCCAAGAGACCCAGTACTTC.

This rearrangement joins TRBV6-6 to TRBJ1-2; D unresolved. V shed 5 bases and J shed 9 bases, with 22 bases lying between them. This CDR3 is built from 15 residues. Germline-derived CDR1 and CDR2 are MNHNY and SVGAGI (reference sequence). The CDR3 reads CASSKSIHNPERYTF. CDR3 nucleotides: TGTGCCAGCAGTAAGAGCATACATAACCCGGAGCGCTACACCTTC.

This chain joins TRBV30 and TRBJ2-7; possibly TRBD1 for D (6 bases). The CDR3 extends over 16 amino acids. The V gene's germline CDR1 is GTSNPN and CDR2 SVGIG (reference sequence). V was clipped by 0 bases and J by 4 bases, with 19 bases between them. In DNA, the CDR3 is TGTGCCTGGAGTGTATATTTCGGGACACGGGTTTACGAGCAGTACTTC. Translation gives CAWSVYFGTRVYEQYF. Drawing the rest from reference TRBV30 and TRBJ2-7, the complete variable domain is SQTIHQWPATLVQPVGSPLSLECTVEGTSNPNLYWYRQAAGRGLQLLFYSVGIGQISSEVPQNLSASRPQDRQFILSSKKLLLSDSGFYLCAWSVYFGTRVYEQYFGPGTRLTVT.

V is TRBV7-9 and J is TRBJ1-6, with 10 nucleotides matching TRBD1. Germline lookup yields CDR1 SEHNR and CDR2 FQNEAQ (reference sequence). The CDR3 extends over 18 amino acids. J gave up 5 bases and V 5 bases, and 12 bases lay outside the gene matches. DNA of the CDR3: TGTGCCAGCAGCCACCCACCGGACAGGGGGTCGGATAATTCACCCCTCCACTTT. Its translation is CASSHPPDRGSDNSPLHF.

For the CDR3, the DNA is TGTGCCAGCAGCTTAGAAGGAGCGGGTGATACGCAGTATTTT. This encodes CASSLEGAGDTQYF. This chain uses TRBV7-3 with TRBJ2-3; D perhaps matches TRBD2 (6 bases). Trimming took off 2 bases at V and 6 bases at J, with 12 bases between the two ends. CDR1 and CDR2 from the germline V gene are SGHTA and FQGTGA. The CDR3 has 14 amino acids.

The chain couples TRBV19 to TRBJ2-7, with 8 bases identical to TRBD1. After removal of 2 bases from V and 3 bases from J, the junction contained 3 bases not matched to a gene. CDR1 is LNHDA and CDR2 is SQIVND in the germline V gene (reference sequence). CDR3 size: 14 residues. The CDR3 sequence: CASSIRGQGYEQYF. The DNA of the CDR3 is TGTGCCAGTAGTATACGTGGACAGGGCTACGAGCAGTACTTC.

DNA for the CDR3: TGTGCCAGCAGTTTTAGCGGGGGCGCCCCCGGGGAGCTGTTTTTT. It codes for CASSFSGGAPGELFF. The V and J genes are TRBV28 and TRBJ2-2, with 9 bases fitting TRBD2. V lost 3 bases and J lost 6; bases outside the gene matches: 5. Germline CDR1 and CDR2: MDHEN and SYDVKM. The CDR3 length is 15 residues.

This clone was detected once. V and J are TRBV11-3 and TRBJ1-4, with D possibly being TRBD1 (5 bases). Germline loops: CDR1 SGHNT, CDR2 YENEEA. This CDR3 has 19 residues. Trimming took 2 bases from V and 0 from J, leaving 19 bases between them. CDR3 bases: TGTGCCAGCAGCTTAAGTGTGTGGGCCGGGGGAGCAACTAATGAAAAACTGTTTTTT. It yields the protein CASSLSVWAGGATNEKLFF.

The chain joins TRBV4-1 to TRBJ1-2; unclear D gene. This CDR3 is built from 14 residues. Germline lookup yields CDR1 MGHRA and CDR2 YSYEKL. V shed 1 base and J shed 4 bases, with 10 bases lying between them. CDR3 sequence: CASSQVTDLYGYTF. The CDR3 coding sequence is TGCGCCAGCAGCCAAGTGACTGACCTCTATGGCTACACCTTC.

The sample holds a few counts of this clone. CDR3 sequence (DNA): TGCGCCAGCAGCCAAGAGATCGGGGGTGAAAAACTGTTTTTT. This encodes CASSQEIGGEKLFF. The chain employs TRBV4-1 and TRBJ1-4, with TRBD1 as a possible D gene (5 bases). Germline lookup yields CDR1 MGHRA and CDR2 YSYEKL. The CDR3 totals 14 residues. The V gene lost 0 bases and the J gene lost 7 bases, with 9 bases spanning the gap.

The V and J genes are TRBV15 and TRBJ1-6, with D hard to call. V dropped 1 base and J dropped 9 bases, with 19 bases sitting between them. Germline V lookup: CDR1 LNHNV, CDR2 YYDKDF (reference sequence). This CDR3 is 17 amino acids long. In nucleotides, the CDR3 is TGTGCCACCAGCAGAGCGGGGTTAAGCCTTATGGGTTCACCCCTCCACTTT. Translating gives CATSRAGLSLMGSPLHF.

This clone was seen just once. The V gene is TRBV9, the J gene TRBJ1-1; D possibly corresponds to TRBD1 (5 bases). The CDR3 has 13 residues. Trimming shortened V by 4 bases and J by 2 bases, and 9 bases separated the two germline ends. Germline V lookup: CDR1 SGDLS, CDR2 YYNGEE. CDR3 protein: CASSPRTNTEAFF. The CDR3 DNA reads as TGTGCCAGCAGCCCAAGGACAAACACTGAAGCTTTCTTT.

The chain joins TRBV5-1 to TRBJ2-3; 10 bases fit TRBD1. The germline V gene encodes CDR1 SGHRS and CDR2 YFSETQ. J gave up 2 bases and V 3 bases, and 3 bases lay outside the gene matches. This CDR3 has 15 residues. CDR3 bases: TGCGCCAGCAGCTGGGGGACAGGGGACACAGATACGCAGTATTTT. It translates to CASSWGTGDTDTQYF. The full variable domain, with the rest looked up from reference TRBV5-1 and TRBJ2-3, is KAGVTQTPRYLIKTRGQQVTLSCSPISGHRSVSWYQQTPGQGLQFLFEYFSETQRNKGNFPGRFSGRQFSNSRSEMNVSTLELGDSALYLCASSWGTGDTDTQYFGPGTRLTVL.

The rearrangement joins TRBV2 to TRBJ1-1, with no clear D. The germline gives CDR1 SNHLY, CDR2 FYNNEI. CDR3 length: 11 residues. Trimming cost V 1 base and J 11 bases, with 8 bases left between them. CDR3 sequence reads: CASSEDRGAFF. CDR3 nucleotides: TGTGCCAGCAGTGAAGACCGCGGCGCTTTCTTT.

V is TRBV13 and J is TRBJ1-1, with a weak D call TRBD1 (6 bases). Trimming cost V 5 bases and J 0 bases, with 10 bases left between them. CDR3 length equals 14 residues. Germline V CDR1 and CDR2: PRHDT, FYEKMQ (reference sequence). The CDR3 region has the DNA TGTGCCAGCAGCCTCAGGGGCCTGAACACTGAAGCTTTCTTT. Translating it yields CASSLRGLNTEAFF.